The clone carrying this T cell receptor (beta chain) was observed a single time. Its specificity is unknown. The sample comes from a study of cytomegalovirus exposure and HLA in healthy donors. Study-wide findings and caveats: Overall, about 160 TCR beta chains were annotated as cytomegalovirus-associated. CMV antigen specificity of three CMV-associated chains was confirmed in vitro.

The protocol was immunoSEQ multiplex PCR, while the TCRdb copy is restricted to in-frame clones and leaves out a portion. This table has approximately 82,000 clones, 95% appearing once. From germline, CDR1 is SGHVS and CDR2 FQNEAQ. The CDR3 extends over 16 amino acids. V lost 5 bases to trimming and J lost 6 bases; unmatched junction nucleotides: 13. Sequenced input: PBMCs. This chain links TRBV7-8 with TRBJ2-7; TRBD1 matches 10 bases. The receptor was isolated from a young woman in good health and CMV-seronegative. CDR3 region: CASSLTGTGALGEQYF. CDR3 nucleotides: TGTGCCAGCAGCCTGACCGGGACAGGGGCCCTTGGCGAGCAGTACTTC. The variable domain in full, with the rest retrieved from reference TRBV7-8 and TRBJ2-7, is GAGVSQSPRYKVAKRGQDVALRCDPISGHVSLFWYQQALGQGPEFLTYFQNEAQLDKSGLPSDRFFAERPEGSVSTLKIQRTQQEDSAVYLCASSLTGTGALGEQYFGPGTRLTVT.